This TCR beta chain comes out of a study of neoadjuvant anti-PD-1 for oral cavity cancer. These oral cavity squamous cell carcinomas were HPV-negative and locally advanced. The V end lost 1 base, the J end lost 2 bases, and 15 bases lay between the germline ends. In germline, CDR1 is SGHVS, CDR2 FQNEAQ. The CDR3 spans 17 residues. Most PBMC samples had approximately 440 ng input DNA in six replicates. The protocol was immunoSEQ multiplex PCR, while the TCRdb copy is restricted to in-frame clones and leaves out a portion. The table shows about 16,000 clones, with around 69% occurring only once. This TCR was sampled from a person aged 40 to 85 with oral cavity squamous cell carcinoma. The sample was PBMCs, taken before nivolumab (anti-PD-1) treatment. The rearrangement uses TRBV7-8 and TRBJ1-3, with D perhaps matching TRBD1 (5 bases). This chain's CDR3 is CASSLDGSGNAGNTIYF. Written as DNA, the CDR3 is TGTGCCAGCAGCTTAGATGGGTCAGGGAACGCTGGAAACACCATATATTTT.